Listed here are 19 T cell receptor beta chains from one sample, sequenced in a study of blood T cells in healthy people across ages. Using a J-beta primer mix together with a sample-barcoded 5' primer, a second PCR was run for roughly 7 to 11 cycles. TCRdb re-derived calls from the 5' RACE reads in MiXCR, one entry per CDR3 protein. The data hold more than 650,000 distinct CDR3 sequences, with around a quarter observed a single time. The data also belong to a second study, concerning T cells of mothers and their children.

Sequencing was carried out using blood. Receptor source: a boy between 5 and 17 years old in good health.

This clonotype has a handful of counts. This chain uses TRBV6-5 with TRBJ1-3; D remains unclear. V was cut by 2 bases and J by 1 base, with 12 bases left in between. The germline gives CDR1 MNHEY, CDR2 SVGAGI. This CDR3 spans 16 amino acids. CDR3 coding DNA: TGTGCCAGCAGTTACCTCGCGTCAGGATCTGGAAACACCATATATTTT. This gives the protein CASSYLASGSGNTIYF.

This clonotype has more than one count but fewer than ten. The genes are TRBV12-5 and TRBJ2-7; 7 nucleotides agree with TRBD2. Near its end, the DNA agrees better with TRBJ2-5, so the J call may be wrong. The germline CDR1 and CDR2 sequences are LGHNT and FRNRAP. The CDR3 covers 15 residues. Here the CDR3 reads CASGSRLADQETQYF. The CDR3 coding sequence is TGTGCTAGTGGTTCCCGCCTAGCGGACCAAGAGACCCAGTACTTC.

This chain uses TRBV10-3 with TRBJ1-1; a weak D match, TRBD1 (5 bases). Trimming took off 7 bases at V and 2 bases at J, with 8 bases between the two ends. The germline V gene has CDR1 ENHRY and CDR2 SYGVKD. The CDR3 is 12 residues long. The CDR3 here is CAIMGTNTEAFF. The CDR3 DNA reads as TGTGCCATCATGGGGACCAACACTGAAGCTTTCTTT.

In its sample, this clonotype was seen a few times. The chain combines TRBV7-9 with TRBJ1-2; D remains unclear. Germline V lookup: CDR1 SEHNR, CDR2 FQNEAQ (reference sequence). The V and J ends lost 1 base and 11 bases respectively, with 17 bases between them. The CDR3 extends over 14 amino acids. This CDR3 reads CASSLGWTADSYTF. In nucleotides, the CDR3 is TGTGCCAGCAGCTTAGGGTGGACGGCGGACTCGTACACCTTC.

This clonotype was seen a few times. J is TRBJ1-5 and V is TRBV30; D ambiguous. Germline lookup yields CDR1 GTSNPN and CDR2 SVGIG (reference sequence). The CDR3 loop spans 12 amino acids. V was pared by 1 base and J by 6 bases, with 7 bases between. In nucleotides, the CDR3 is TGTGCCTGGAGTGCTACGGGTCAGCCCCAGCATTTT. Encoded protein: CAWSATGQPQHF.

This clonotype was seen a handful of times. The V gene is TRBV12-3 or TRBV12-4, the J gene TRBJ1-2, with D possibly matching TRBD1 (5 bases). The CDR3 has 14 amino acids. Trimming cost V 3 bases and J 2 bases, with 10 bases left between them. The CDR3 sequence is CASSLTALNYGYTF. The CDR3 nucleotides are TGTGCCAGCAGTTTGACAGCTCTAAACTATGGCTACACCTTC.

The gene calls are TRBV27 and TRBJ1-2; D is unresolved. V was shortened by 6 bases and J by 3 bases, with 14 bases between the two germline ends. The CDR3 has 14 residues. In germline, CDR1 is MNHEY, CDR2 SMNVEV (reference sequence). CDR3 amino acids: CASSSVATHYGYTF. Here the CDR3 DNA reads TGTGCCAGCAGCTCGGTGGCGACGCACTATGGCTACACCTTC.

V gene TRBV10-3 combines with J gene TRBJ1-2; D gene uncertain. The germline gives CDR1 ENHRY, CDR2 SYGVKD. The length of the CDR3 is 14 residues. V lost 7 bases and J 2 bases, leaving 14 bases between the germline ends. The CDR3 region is CAINTETGNYGYTF. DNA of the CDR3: TGTGCCATCAACACCGAGACGGGGAACTATGGCTACACCTTC.

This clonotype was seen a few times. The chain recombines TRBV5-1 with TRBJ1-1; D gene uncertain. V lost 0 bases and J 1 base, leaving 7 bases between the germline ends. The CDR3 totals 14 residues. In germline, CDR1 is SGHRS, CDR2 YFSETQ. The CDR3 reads CASSLVAGNTEAFF. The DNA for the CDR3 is TGCGCCAGCAGCTTGGTAGCCGGGAACACTGAAGCTTTCTTT.

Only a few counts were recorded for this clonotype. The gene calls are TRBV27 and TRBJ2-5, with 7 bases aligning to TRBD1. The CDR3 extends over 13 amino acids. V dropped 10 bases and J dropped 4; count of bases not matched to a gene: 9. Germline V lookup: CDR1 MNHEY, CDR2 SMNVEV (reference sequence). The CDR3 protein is CATRRQGVETQYF. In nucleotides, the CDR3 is TGTGCCACACGCAGACAGGGTGTAGAGACCCAGTACTTC.

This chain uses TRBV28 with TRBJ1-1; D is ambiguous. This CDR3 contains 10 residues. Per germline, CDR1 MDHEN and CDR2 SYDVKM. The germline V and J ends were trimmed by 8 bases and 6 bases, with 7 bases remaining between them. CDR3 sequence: CASLGSEAFF. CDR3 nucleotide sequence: TGTGCCAGCCTTGGTTCTGAAGCTTTCTTT.

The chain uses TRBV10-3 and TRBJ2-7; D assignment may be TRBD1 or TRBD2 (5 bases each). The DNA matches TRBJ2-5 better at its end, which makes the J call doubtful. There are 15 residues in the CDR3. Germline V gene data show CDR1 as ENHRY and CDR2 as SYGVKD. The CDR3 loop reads CAISETLRGEETQYF. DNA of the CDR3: TGTGCCATCAGTGAGACTTTAAGAGGGGAAGAGACCCAGTACTTC.

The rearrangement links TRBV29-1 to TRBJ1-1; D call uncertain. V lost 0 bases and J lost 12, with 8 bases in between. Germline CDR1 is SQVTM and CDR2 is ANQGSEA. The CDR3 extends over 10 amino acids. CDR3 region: CSVEDLTPFF. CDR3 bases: TGCAGCGTTGAAGATCTTACGCCTTTCTTT.

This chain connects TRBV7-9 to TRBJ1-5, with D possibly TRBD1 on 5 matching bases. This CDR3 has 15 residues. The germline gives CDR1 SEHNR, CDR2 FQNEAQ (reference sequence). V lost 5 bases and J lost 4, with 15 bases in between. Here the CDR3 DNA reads TGTGCCAGCAGCCGCACAGGCATGTGGAATCAGCCCCAGCATTTT. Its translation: CASSRTGMWNQPQHF.

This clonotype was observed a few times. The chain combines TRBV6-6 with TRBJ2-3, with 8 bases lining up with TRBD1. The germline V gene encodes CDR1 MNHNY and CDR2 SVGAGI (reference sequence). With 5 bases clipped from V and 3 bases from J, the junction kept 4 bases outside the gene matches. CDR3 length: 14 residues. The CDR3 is CASSDDRGTDTQYF. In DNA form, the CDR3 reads TGTGCCAGCAGTGACGACAGGGGTACAGATACGCAGTATTTT.

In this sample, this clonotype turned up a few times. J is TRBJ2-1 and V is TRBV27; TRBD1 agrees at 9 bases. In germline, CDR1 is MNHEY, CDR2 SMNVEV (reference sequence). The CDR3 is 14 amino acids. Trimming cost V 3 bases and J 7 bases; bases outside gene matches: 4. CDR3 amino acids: CASSLLGQGNEQFF. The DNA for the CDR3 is TGTGCCAGCAGTTTGTTGGGACAGGGAAATGAGCAGTTCTTC.

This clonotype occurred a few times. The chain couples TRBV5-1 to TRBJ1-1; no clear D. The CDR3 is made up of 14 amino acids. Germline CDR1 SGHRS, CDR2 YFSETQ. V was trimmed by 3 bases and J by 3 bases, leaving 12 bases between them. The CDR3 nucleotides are TGCGCCAGCAGCTCCGGACGGGTGGACACTGAAGCTTTCTTT. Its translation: CASSSGRVDTEAFF.

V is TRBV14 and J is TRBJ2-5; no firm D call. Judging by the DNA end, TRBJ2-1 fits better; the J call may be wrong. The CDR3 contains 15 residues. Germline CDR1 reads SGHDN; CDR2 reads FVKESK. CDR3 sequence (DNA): TGTGCCAGCAGCCAAGATCGAGCAGTTTACAATGAGCAGTTCTTC. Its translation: CASSQDRAVYNEQFF.

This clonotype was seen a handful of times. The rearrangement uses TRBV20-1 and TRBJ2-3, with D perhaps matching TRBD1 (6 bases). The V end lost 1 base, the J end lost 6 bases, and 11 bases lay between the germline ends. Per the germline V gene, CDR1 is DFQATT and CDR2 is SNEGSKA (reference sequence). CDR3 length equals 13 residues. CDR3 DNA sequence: TGCAGTGCTAGAGGACAGGTACTGGATACGCAGTATTTT. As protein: CSARGQVLDTQYF.